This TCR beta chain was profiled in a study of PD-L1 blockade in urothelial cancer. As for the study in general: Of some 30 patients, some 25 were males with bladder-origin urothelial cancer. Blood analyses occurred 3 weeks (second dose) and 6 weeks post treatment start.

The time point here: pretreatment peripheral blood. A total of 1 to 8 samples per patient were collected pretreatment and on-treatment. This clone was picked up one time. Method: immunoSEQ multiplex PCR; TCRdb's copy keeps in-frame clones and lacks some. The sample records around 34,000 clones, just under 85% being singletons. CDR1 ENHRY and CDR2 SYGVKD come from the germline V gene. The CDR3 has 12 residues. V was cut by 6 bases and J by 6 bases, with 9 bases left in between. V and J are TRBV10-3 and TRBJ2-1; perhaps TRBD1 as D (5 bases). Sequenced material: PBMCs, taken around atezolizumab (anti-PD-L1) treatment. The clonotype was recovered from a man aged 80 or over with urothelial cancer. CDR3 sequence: CAISTGTNEQFF. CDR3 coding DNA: TGTGCCATCAGCACAGGTACCAATGAGCAGTTCTTC.